This is a list of T cell receptor beta chains from one sample in a study of blood T cell repertoires in COVID-19. Sequenced by immunoSEQ multiplex PCR; TCRdb stores in-frame clones only, minus some. The sample holds approximately 140,000 clones, around three quarters seen once. The sequenced sample was peripheral blood. All receptors come from a man between 60 and 75 years old with acute or convalescent COVID-19. CDR3s include the opening cysteine and the closing phenylalanine or tryptophan. A D gene is named only where the DNA matches it firmly. Clone size appears in some rows only: once, few, many, or a class for an expanded clone.

size: .; V: TRBV7-9; D: .; J: TRBJ2-2; CDR3: CASSLLSGLNTGELFF; DNA: TGTGCCAGCAGCCTCTTAAGCGGGCTGAACACCGGGGAGCTGTTTTTT
size: .; V: TRBV18; D: TRBD2; J: TRBJ2-1; CDR3: CASSFGTRSANEQFF; DNA: TGTGCCAGCTCGTTCGGGACTAGAAGTGCCAATGAGCAGTTCTTC
size: .; V: TRBV11-2; D: TRBD2; J: TRBJ2-1; CDR3: CASSLDGTSGMLRGNEQFF; DNA: TGTGCCAGCAGCTTAGATGGGACTAGCGGGATGCTACGGGGGAATGAGCAGTTCTTC
size: once; V: TRBV30; D: .; J: TRBJ1-1; CDR3: CAWSLGGEKAEAFF; DNA: TGTGCCTGGAGTCTCGGGGGGGAGAAAGCTGAAGCTTTCTTT
size: .; V: TRBV7-2; D: TRBD1; J: TRBJ1-6; CDR3: CASSSGGVSYNSPLHF; DNA: TGTGCCAGCAGCTCAGGGGGCGTCTCCTATAATTCACCCCTCCACTTT
size: .; V: TRBV4-1; D: TRBD1; J: TRBJ2-3; CDR3: CASSQDGGDRGNTDTQYF; DNA: TGCGCCAGCAGCCAAGATGGGGGGGACAGGGGTAACACAGATACGCAGTATTTT
size: .; V: TRBV28; D: .; J: TRBJ2-6; CDR3: CASSLGGQANVLTF; DNA: TGTGCCAGCAGTTTGGGGGGGCAGGCCAACGTCCTGACTTTC
size: .; V: TRBV14; D: .; J: TRBJ2-5; CDR3: CASSRLEKPETQYF; DNA: TGTGCCAGCAGCCGGCTAGAAAAACCGGAGACCCAGTACTTC
size: .; V: TRBV19; D: .; J: TRBJ1-1; CDR3: CASSIEGVFTSRAFF; DNA: TGTGCCAGTAGTATAGAGGGCGTATTCACAAGTCGAGCTTTCTTT
size: once; V: TRBV7-6; D: TRBD1; J: TRBJ2-7; CDR3: CASSLAGTGDYEQYF; DNA: TGTGCCAGCAGCTTAGCCGGGACAGGGGATTACGAGCAGTACTTC
size: .; V: TRBV12-3/TRBV12-4; D: .; J: TRBJ2-3; CDR3: CASSPGGDTQYF; DNA: TGTGCCAGCAGCCCTGGCGGAGATACGCAGTATTTT
size: .; V: TRBV7-2; D: TRBD2; J: TRBJ2-1; CDR3: CASSSTSGASSYNEQFF; DNA: TGTGCCAGCAGCTCCACTAGCGGGGCAAGCTCCTACAATGAGCAGTTCTTC
size: once; V: TRBV4-3; D: TRBD1; J: TRBJ2-7; CDR3: CASSQDPGQGNYEQYF; DNA: TGCGCCAGCAGCCAAGACCCGGGACAGGGAAACTACGAGCAGTACTTC
size: .; V: TRBV27; D: TRBD1; J: TRBJ2-1; CDR3: CASSSGQGGYNEQFF; DNA: TGTGCCAGCAGTTCGGGACAGGGTGGCTACAATGAGCAGTTCTTC
size: .; V: TRBV9; D: .; J: TRBJ1-1; CDR3: CASSVERETEAFF; DNA: TGTGCCAGCAGCGTAGAACGGGAGACTGAAGCTTTCTTT
size: .; V: TRBV28; D: .; J: TRBJ1-1; CDR3: CASNFPPQMNTEAFF; DNA: TGTGCCAGCAATTTCCCCCCGCAGATGAACACTGAAGCTTTCTTT
size: few; V: TRBV19; D: TRBD2; J: TRBJ2-1; CDR3: CASSPTSGIYNEQFF; DNA: TGTGCCAGTAGTCCCACTAGCGGTATATACAATGAGCAGTTCTTC
size: .; V: TRBV10-3; D: TRBD2; J: TRBJ2-7; CDR3: CAISEPGTTYEQYF; DNA: TGTGCCATCAGTGAGCCGGGGACTACCTACGAGCAGTACTTC
size: .; V: TRBV20-1; D: TRBD2; J: TRBJ2-3; CDR3: CTAGDADTQYF; DNA: TGCACGGCGGGAGATGCAGATACGCAGTATTTT
size: .; V: TRBV28; D: .; J: TRBJ1-1; CDR3: CASRRMNTEAFF; DNA: TGTGCCAGCAGGAGAATGAACACTGAAGCTTTCTTT
size: .; V: TRBV11-2; D: TRBD1; J: TRBJ2-7; CDR3: CASSLHRGVNEQYF; DNA: TGTGCCAGCAGCTTGCACAGGGGAGTCAACGAGCAGTACTTC
size: .; V: TRBV18; D: TRBD1; J: TRBJ2-7; CDR3: CASSPQAQGSHEQYF; DNA: TGTGCCAGCTCACCTCAAGCACAGGGGAGCCACGAGCAGTACTTC
size: .; V: TRBV18; D: TRBD1; J: TRBJ1-1; CDR3: CASSPRAGGNTEAFF; DNA: TGTGCCAGCTCACCGCGGGCAGGGGGGAACACTGAAGCTTTCTTT
size: .; V: TRBV29-1; D: TRBD1; J: TRBJ1-1; CDR3: CSAGTGNGAFF; DNA: TGCAGCGCCGGGACAGGGAACGGAGCTTTCTTT
size: .; V: TRBV5-1; D: .; J: TRBJ2-1; CDR3: CASSPRGMSSYNEQFF; DNA: TGCGCCAGCAGCCCTCGGGGGATGAGCTCCTACAATGAGCAGTTCTTC
size: .; V: TRBV9; D: .; J: TRBJ1-4; CDR3: CASSVESATNEKLFF; DNA: TGTGCCAGCAGCGTAGAGAGCGCAACTAATGAAAAACTGTTTTTT
size: .; V: TRBV6-2/TRBV6-3; D: .; J: TRBJ1-2; CDR3: CASSRDTVGGYTF; DNA: TGTGCCAGCAGCCGGGACACCGTCGGGGGCTACACCTTC
size: .; V: TRBV5-1; D: .; J: TRBJ1-6; CDR3: CASSPEAGMNSPLHF; DNA: TGCGCCAGCAGCCCGGAGGCCGGAATGAATTCACCCCTCCACTTT
size: .; V: TRBV2; D: .; J: TRBJ2-7; CDR3: CASSVGPDYEQYF; DNA: TGTGCCAGCAGTGTTGGGCCGGACTACGAGCAGTACTTC
size: few; V: TRBV6-2/TRBV6-3; D: TRBD2; J: TRBJ2-1; CDR3: CASSSGLVPPANEQFF; DNA: TGTGCCAGCAGTTCGGGACTAGTTCCTCCGGCGAATGAGCAGTTCTTC
size: .; V: TRBV14; D: TRBD1; J: TRBJ2-2; CDR3: CASSQEGRGYWELFF; DNA: TGTGCCAGCAGCCAAGAAGGCAGGGGGTACTGGGAGCTGTTTTTT
size: .; V: TRBV6-5; D: TRBD1; J: TRBJ2-1; CDR3: CASLRDRGSNEQFF; DNA: TGTGCCAGCCTCCGGGACAGGGGTAGCAATGAGCAGTTCTTC
size: once; V: TRBV4-2; D: TRBD2; J: TRBJ2-3; CDR3: CASTVTSGSSDTQYF; DNA: TGTGCCAGCACGGTGACTAGCGGGAGTAGTGATACGCAGTATTTT
size: few; V: TRBV30; D: .; J: TRBJ1-5; CDR3: CAWSVGGYTQPQHF; DNA: TGTGCCTGGAGTGTCGGAGGGTACACTCAGCCCCAGCATTTT
size: .; V: TRBV7-9; D: .; J: TRBJ1-6; CDR3: CASSSIGRASPLHF; DNA: TGTGCCAGCAGCTCAATAGGGAGGGCTTCACCCCTCCACTTT
size: .; V: TRBV4-1; D: .; J: TRBJ1-6; CDR3: CASSQGHSYNSPLHF; DNA: TGCGCCAGCAGCCAAGGTCACTCCTATAATTCACCCCTCCACTTT
size: .; V: TRBV7-2; D: .; J: TRBJ2-1; CDR3: CASSLAPSKNEQFF; DNA: TGTGCCAGCAGCTTAGCACCTAGTAAGAATGAGCAGTTCTTC
size: .; V: TRBV27; D: TRBD2; J: TRBJ2-7; CDR3: CASSLREGNYEQYF; DNA: TGTGCCAGCAGTTTAAGGGAGGGGAACTACGAGCAGTACTTC
size: .; V: TRBV28; D: TRBD1; J: TRBJ2-7; CDR3: CASSLTRTGGDEQYF; DNA: TGTGCCAGCAGTCTTACCCGGACAGGGGGGGACGAGCAGTACTTC
size: .; V: TRBV10-3; D: .; J: TRBJ1-5; CDR3: CAISDSGDSNQPQHF; DNA: TGTGCCATCAGTGATTCGGGGGATAGCAATCAGCCCCAGCATTTT
size: few; V: TRBV7-2; D: .; J: TRBJ2-7; CDR3: CASSRSGVSYEQYF; DNA: TGTGCCAGCAGCCGTTCGGGGGTTTCCTACGAGCAGTACTTC
size: .; V: TRBV6-5; D: TRBD2; J: TRBJ2-1; CDR3: CASSYSGLAGKNEQFF; DNA: TGTGCCAGCAGTTACTCGGGACTAGCGGGAAAAAATGAGCAGTTCTTC
size: .; V: TRBV7-2; D: TRBD2; J: TRBJ2-3; CDR3: CASSFSGRTDTQYF; DNA: TGTGCCAGCAGCTTTAGCGGGCGCACAGATACGCAGTATTTT
size: .; V: TRBV3-1/TRBV3-2; D: .; J: TRBJ2-1; CDR3: CASSQGAGLQNEQFF; DNA: TGTGCCAGCAGCCAGGGAGCGGGCCTTCAAAATGAGCAGTTCTTC
size: once; V: TRBV7-8; D: .; J: TRBJ2-3; CDR3: CASSREVGTQYF; DNA: TGTGCCAGCAGCCGTGAGGTTGGTACGCAGTATTTT
size: few; V: TRBV30; D: .; J: TRBJ1-5; CDR3: CAWSPRGGQPQHF; DNA: TGTGCCTGGAGTCCCAGGGGTGGACAGCCCCAGCATTTT
size: .; V: TRBV6-2/TRBV6-3; D: TRBD1; J: TRBJ2-3; CDR3: CASSPAGGQGGDTQYF; DNA: TGTGCCAGCAGCCCGGCCGGGGGACAGGGGGGCGATACGCAGTATTTT